This TCR beta chain was profiled in a study of T cell changes during pregnancy in multiple sclerosis. Unmatched junction bases numbered 5, after V lost 5 bases and J lost 0 bases. The CDR3 is 15 amino acids. Germline V lookup: CDR1 SGHVS, CDR2 FNYEAQ. This clone was detected a few times. Profiled with immunoSEQ multiplex PCR; TCRdb holds only in-frame clones, not every one. The profile shows approximately 90,000 clones, 90% to 95% of them singletons. The rearrangement uses TRBV7-6 and TRBJ2-7, with 9 bases fitting TRBD2. The source was peripheral blood, collected in the third trimester of pregnancy. This clonotype was obtained from a female donor with multiple sclerosis, enrolled in a pregnancy study. The chain's CDR3 is CASSPTGLASYEQYF. CDR3 in DNA: TGTGCCAGCAGCCCCACGGGACTAGCCTCCTACGAGCAGTACTTC.